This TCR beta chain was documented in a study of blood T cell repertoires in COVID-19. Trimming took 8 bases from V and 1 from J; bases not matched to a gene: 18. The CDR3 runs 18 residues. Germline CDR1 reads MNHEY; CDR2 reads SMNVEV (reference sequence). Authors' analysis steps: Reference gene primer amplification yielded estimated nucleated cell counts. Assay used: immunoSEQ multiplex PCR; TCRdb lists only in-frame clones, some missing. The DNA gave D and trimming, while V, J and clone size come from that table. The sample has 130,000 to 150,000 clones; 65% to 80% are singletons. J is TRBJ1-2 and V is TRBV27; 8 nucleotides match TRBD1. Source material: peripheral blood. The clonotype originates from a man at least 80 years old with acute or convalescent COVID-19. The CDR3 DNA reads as TGTGCCAGCGCCCTGACGTTGGGTGAGACAGGGGATAACTATGGCTACACCTTC. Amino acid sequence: CASALTLGETGDNYGYTF.